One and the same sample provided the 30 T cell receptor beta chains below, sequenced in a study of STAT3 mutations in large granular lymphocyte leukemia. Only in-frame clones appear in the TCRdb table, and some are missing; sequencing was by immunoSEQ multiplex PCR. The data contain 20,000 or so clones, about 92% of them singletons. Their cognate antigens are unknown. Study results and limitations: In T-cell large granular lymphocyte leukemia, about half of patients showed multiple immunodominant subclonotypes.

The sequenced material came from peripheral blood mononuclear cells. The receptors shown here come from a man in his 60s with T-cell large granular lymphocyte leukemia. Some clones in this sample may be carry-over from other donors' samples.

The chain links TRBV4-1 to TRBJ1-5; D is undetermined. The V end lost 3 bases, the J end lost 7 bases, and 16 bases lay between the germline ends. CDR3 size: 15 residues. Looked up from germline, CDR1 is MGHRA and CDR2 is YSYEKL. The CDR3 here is CASSQEPLTLQPQHF. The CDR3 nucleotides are TGCGCCAGCAGCCAGGAACCTCTCACACTCCAGCCCCAGCATTTT.

The DNA of the CDR3 is TGTGCCTGGGCCCCAGGTATTGGCTACACCTTC. Its translation: CAWAPGIGYTF. The rearrangement joins TRBV30 to TRBJ1-2; D remains ambiguous. Germline CDR1 is GTSNPN and CDR2 is SVGIG (reference sequence). CDR3 length: 11 amino acids. Trimming cost V 5 bases and J 7 bases, with 11 bases left between them.

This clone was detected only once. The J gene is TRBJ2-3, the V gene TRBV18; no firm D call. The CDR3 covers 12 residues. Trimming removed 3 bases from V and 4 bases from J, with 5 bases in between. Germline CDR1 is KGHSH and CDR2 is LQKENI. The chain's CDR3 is CASSPSADTQYF. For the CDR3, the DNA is TGTGCCAGCTCACCGAGCGCAGATACGCAGTATTTT. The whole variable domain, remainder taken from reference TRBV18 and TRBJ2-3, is NAGVMQNPRHLVRRRGQEARLRCSPMKGHSHVYWYRQLPEEGLKFMVYLQKENIIDESGMPKERFSAEFPKEGPSILRIQQVVRGDSAAYFCASSPSADTQYFGPGTRLTVL.

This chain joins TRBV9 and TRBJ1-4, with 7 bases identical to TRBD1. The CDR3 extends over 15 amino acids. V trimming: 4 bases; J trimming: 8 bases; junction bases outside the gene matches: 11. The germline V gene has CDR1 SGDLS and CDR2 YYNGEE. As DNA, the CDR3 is TGTGCCAGCAGCACCTCCACAGGGGTTGGAGAAAAACTGTTTTTT. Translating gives CASSTSTGVGEKLFF. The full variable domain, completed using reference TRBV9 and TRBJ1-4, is DSGVTQTPKHLITATGQRVTLRCSPRSGDLSVYWYQQSLDQGLQFLIQYYNGEERAKGNILERFSAQQFPDLHSELNLSSLELGDSALYFCASSTSTGVGEKLFFGSGTQLSVL.

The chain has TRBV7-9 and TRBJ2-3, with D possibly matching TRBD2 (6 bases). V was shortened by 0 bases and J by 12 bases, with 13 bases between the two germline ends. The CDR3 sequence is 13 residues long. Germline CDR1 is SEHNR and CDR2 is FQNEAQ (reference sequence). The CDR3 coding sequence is TGTGCCAGCAGCTTAGCCGGAGGGGACCTTCAGTATTTT. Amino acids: CASSLAGGDLQYF.

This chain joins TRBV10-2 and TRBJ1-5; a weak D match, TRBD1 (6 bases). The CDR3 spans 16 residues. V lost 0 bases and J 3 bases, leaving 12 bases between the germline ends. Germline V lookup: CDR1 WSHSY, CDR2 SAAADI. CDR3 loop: CASSESIGQINQPQHF. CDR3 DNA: TGCGCCAGCAGTGAGTCTATTGGACAGATCAATCAGCCCCAGCATTTT.

The CDR3 loop reads CASSSTRSNGNTIYF. The CDR3 DNA reads TGTGCCAGCAGCTCGACTAGGTCCAATGGAAACACCATATATTTT. J is TRBJ1-3 and V is TRBV9; D unresolved. V was cut by 4 bases and J by 3 bases, with 14 bases left in between. Germline V CDR1 and CDR2: SGDLS, YYNGEE. CDR3 length: 15 amino acids.

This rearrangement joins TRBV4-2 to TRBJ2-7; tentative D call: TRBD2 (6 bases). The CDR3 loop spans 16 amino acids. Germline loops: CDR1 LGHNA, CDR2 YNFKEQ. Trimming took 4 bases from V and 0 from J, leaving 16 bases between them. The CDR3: CASSPASGRSSYEQYF. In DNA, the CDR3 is TGTGCCAGCAGCCCCGCAAGCGGGCGGAGCTCCTACGAGCAGTACTTC.

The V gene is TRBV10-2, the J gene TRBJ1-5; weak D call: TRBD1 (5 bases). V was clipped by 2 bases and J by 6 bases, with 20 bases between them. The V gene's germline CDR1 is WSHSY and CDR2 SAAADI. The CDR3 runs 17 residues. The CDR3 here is CASSEGTLPTRRQPQHF. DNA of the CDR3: TGCGCCAGCAGTGAGGGGACGCTGCCGACCCGCCGTCAGCCCCAGCATTTT.

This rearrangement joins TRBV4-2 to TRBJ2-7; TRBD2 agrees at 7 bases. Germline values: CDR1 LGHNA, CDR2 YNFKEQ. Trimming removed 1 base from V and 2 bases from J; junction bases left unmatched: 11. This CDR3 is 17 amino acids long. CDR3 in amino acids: CASSQGSGGMDAYEQYF. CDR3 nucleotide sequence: TGTGCCAGCAGCCAAGGGTCCGGGGGGATGGACGCCTACGAGCAGTACTTC.

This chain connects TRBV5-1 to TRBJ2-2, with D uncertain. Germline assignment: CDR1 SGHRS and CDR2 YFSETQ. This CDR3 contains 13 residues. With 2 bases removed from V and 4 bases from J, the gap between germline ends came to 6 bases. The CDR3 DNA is TGCGCCAGCAGCTTCCTACTCACCGGGGAGCTGTTTTTT. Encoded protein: CASSFLLTGELFF.

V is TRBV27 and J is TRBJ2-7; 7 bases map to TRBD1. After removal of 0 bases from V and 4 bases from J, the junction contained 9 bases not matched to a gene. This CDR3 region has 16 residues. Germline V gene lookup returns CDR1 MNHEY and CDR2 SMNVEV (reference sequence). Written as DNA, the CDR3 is TGTGCCAGCAGTTTATCCCTTCCGGGACAGACATACGAGCAGTACTTC. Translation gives CASSLSLPGQTYEQYF.

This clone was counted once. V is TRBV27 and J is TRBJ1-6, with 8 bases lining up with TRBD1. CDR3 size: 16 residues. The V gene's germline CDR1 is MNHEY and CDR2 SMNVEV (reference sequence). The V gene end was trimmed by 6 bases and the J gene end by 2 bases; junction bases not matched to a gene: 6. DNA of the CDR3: TGTGCCAGCAGGCCAAGACAGGGGACCTATAATTCACCCCTCCACTTT. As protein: CASRPRQGTYNSPLHF.

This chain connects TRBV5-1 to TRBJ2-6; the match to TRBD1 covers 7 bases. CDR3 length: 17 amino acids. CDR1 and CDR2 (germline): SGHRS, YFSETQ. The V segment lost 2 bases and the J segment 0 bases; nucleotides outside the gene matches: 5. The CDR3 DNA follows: TGCGCCAGCAGCTTTCGGGACAGCCTCTCTGGGGCCAACGTCCTGACTTTC. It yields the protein CASSFRDSLSGANVLTF.

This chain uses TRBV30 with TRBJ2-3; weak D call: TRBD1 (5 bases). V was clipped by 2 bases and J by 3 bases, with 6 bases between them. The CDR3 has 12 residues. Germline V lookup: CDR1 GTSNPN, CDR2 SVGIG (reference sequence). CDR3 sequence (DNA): TGTGCCTGGAGTCCAGGGACAGATACGCAGTATTTT. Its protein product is CAWSPGTDTQYF. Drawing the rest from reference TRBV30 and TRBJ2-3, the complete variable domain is SQTIHQWPATLVQPVGSPLSLECTVEGTSNPNLYWYRQAAGRGLQLLFYSVGIGQISSEVPQNLSASRPQDRQFILSSKKLLLSDSGFYLCAWSPGTDTQYFGPGTRLTVL.

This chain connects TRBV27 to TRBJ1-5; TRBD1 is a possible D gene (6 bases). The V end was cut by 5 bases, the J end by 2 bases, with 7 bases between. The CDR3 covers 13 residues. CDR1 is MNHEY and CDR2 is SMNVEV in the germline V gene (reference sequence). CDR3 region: CASSQGRNQPQHF. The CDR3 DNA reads TGTGCCAGCAGTCAGGGGCGCAATCAGCCCCAGCATTTT.

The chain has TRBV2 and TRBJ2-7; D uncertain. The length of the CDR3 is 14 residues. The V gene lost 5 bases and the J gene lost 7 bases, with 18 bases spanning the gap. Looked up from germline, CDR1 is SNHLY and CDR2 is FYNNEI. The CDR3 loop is CASSYSDAAEEQYF. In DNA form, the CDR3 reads TGTGCCAGCAGTTACTCGGACGCGGCTGAGGAGCAGTACTTC.

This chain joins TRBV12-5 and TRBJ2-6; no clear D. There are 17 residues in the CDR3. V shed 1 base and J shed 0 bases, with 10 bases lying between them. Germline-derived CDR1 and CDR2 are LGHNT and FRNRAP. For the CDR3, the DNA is TGTGCTAGTGGTTTGGGGCGCTTAAGCTCTGGGGCCAACGTCCTGACTTTC. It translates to CASGLGRLSSGANVLTF.

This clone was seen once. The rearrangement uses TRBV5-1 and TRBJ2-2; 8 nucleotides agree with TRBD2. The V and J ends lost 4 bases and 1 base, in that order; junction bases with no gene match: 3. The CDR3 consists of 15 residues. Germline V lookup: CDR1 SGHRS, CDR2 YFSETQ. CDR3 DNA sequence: TGCGCCAGCAGCCAGAGCGGGAGGAACACCGGGGAGCTGTTTTTT. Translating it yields CASSQSGRNTGELFF.

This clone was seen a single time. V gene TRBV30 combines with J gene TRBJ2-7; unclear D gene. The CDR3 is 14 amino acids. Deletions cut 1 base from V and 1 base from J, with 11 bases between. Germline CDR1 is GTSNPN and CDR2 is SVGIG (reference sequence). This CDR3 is CAWSAWGTSYEQYF. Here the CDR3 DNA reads TGTGCCTGGAGTGCCTGGGGAACTTCCTACGAGCAGTACTTC.

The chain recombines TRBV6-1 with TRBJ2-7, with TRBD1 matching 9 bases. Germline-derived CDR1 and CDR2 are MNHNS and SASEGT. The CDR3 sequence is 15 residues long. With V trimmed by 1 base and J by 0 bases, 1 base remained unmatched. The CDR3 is CASSEETGGSYEQYF. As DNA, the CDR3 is TGTGCCAGCAGTGAAGAGACAGGGGGCTCCTACGAGCAGTACTTC.

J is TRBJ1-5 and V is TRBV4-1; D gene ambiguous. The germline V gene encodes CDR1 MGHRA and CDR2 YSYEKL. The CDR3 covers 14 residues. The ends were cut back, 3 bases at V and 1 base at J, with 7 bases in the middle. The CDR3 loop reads CASSQAMSNQPQHF. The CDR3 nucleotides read TGCGCCAGCAGCCAGGCGATGAGCAATCAGCCCCAGCATTTT.

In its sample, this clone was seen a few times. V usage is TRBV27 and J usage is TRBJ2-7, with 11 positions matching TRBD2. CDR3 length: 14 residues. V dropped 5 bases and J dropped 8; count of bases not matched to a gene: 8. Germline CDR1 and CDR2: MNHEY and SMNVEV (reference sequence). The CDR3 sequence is CASSAGTSGEQQYF. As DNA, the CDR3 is TGTGCCAGCAGTGCTGGGACTAGCGGTGAACAGCAGTACTTC.

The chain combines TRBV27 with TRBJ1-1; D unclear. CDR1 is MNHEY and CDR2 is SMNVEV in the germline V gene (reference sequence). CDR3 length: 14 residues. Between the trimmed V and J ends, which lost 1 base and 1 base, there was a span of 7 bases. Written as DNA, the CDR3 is TGTGCCAGCAGTTTATGGGCGGAGAACACTGAAGCTTTCTTT. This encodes CASSLWAENTEAFF.

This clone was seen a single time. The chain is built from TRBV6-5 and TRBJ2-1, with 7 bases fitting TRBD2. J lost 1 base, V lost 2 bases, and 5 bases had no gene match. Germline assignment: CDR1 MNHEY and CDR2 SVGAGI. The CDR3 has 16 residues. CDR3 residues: CASSYAGEGSYNEQFF. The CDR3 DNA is TGTGCCAGCAGTTACGCGGGAGAAGGGTCCTACAATGAGCAGTTCTTC.

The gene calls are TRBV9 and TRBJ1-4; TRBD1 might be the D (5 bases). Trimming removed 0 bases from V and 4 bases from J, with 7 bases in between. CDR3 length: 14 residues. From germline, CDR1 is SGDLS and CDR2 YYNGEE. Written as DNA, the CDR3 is TGTGCCAGCAGCGTAGGACAGAGTAATGAAAAACTGTTTTTT. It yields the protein CASSVGQSNEKLFF.

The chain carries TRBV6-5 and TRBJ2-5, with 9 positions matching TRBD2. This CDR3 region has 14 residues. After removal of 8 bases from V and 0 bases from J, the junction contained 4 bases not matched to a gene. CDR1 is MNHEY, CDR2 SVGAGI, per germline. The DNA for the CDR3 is TGTGCCAGCGGACTAGCGCTCCACCAAGAGACCCAGTACTTC. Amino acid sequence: CASGLALHQETQYF.

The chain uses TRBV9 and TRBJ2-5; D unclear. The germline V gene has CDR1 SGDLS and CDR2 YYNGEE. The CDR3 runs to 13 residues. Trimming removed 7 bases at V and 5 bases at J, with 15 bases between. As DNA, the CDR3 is TGTGCCAGCTCCTACCGTTTCGGGGAGACCCAGTACTTC. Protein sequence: CASSYRFGETQYF.

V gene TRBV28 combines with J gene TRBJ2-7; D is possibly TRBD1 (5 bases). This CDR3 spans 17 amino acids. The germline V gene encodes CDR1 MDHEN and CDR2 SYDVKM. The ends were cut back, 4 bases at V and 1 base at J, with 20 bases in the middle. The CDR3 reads CASSSNSWGELSYEQYF. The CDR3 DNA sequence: TGTGCCAGCAGTTCGAACTCTTGGGGCGAGCTATCCTACGAGCAGTACTTC.

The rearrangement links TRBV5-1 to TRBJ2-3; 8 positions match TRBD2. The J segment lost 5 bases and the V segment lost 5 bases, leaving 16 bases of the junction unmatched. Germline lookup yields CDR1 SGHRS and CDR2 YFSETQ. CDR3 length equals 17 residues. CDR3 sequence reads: CASRPIGSGSYLDTQYF. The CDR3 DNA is TGCGCCAGCAGACCCATAGGAAGCGGGAGCTATCTAGATACGCAGTATTTT. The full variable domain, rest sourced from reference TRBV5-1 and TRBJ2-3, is KAGVTQTPRYLIKTRGQQVTLSCSPISGHRSVSWYQQTPGQGLQFLFEYFSETQRNKGNFPGRFSGRQFSNSRSEMNVSTLELGDSALYLCASRPIGSGSYLDTQYFGPGTRLTVL.